This T cell receptor beta chain emerged from a study of blood T cells in healthy people across ages. Primed by a sample-barcoded 5' primer and a J-beta primer mix, a second PCR proceeded for roughly 6 to 12 cycles. TCRdb fed the 5' RACE reads into MiXCR, producing one record per CDR3 protein. The sample shows some 750,000 distinct CDR3 sequences, about a fifth of them seen only once. Germline V lookup: CDR1 SGHTA, CDR2 FQGNSA. V shed 5 bases, J shed 8 bases, and the junction held 10 bases outside the gene matches. The length of the CDR3 is 15 residues. The sequenced sample consisted of blood. The V call is TRBV7-2, the J call TRBJ2-3; 10 bases line up with TRBD2. The receptor was derived from a man in his 70s in good health. For the CDR3, the DNA is TGTGCCAGCAGCCCCTCTAGCGGGGGTTTTGGTACGCAGTATTTT. Translation: CASSPSSGGFGTQYF.